Below, one TCR beta chain is given with its context. This sample was taken from a study of T cells after yellow fever vaccination. TCRdb used MiXCR to reprocess the 5' RACE reads, holding one entry per CDR3 protein. The repertoire holds around 320,000 distinct CDR3 sequences, about 10% seen once, with about 3% in the top ten. This CDR3 contains 14 residues. From germline, CDR1 is SEHNR and CDR2 FQNEAQ (reference sequence). The V and J ends lost 1 base and 6 bases respectively, with 9 bases between them. The starting material was CD4+ T cells sorted from PBMCs, obtained 45 days after the yellow fever booster vaccination. The receptor was derived from a man younger than 30 who received the YFV17D yellow fever vaccine. The chain joins TRBV7-9 to TRBJ1-4; D uncertain. The CDR3 DNA reads as TGTGCCAGCAGCTTAGAAAGTGGATATGAAAAACTGTTTTTT. Its translation: CASSLESGYEKLFF.